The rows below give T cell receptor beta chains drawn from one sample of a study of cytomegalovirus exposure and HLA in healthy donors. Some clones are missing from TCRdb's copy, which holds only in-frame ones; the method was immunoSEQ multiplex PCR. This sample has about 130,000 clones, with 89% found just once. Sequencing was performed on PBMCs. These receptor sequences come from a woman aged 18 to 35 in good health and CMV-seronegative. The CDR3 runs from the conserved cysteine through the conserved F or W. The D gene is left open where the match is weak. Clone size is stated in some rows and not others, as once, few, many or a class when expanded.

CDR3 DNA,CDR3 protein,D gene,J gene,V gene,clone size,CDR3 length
TGTGCCAGCAGCTTAGGAAGGTCGGGAGGCGGGGCAGATACGCAGTATTTT,CASSLGRSGGGADTQYF,TRBD2,TRBJ2-3,TRBV7-9,once,17
TGTGCCAGCTCATCGGACAGGGGGCAGAGGGGGACAAGCTACGAGCAGTACTTC,CASSSDRGQRGTSYEQYF,TRBD1,TRBJ2-7,TRBV18,.,18
TGTGCCAGCAGCTTTTGGGACAGGGCCGTTTCTACTGAAGCTTTCTTT,CASSFWDRAVSTEAFF,TRBD1,TRBJ1-1,TRBV5-4,.,16
TGTGCCAGCAGCTCCCGGGACAGGGCGGATGGCTACACCTTC,CASSSRDRADGYTF,TRBD1,TRBJ1-2,TRBV7-8,.,14
TGCGCCAGCAGTGCAATGATGAGCTCCTACAATGAGCAGTTCTTC,CASSAMMSSYNEQFF,.,TRBJ2-1,TRBV10-2,.,15
TGTGCCAGCAGCTTAATGACAGGGGACACTGAAGCTTTCTTT,CASSLMTGDTEAFF,TRBD1,TRBJ1-1,TRBV7-9,.,14
TGTGCCAGCCGCACCGGGGAGGGATCGGGCTTGGGCACCGGGGAGCTGTTTTTT,CASRTGEGSGLGTGELFF,TRBD2,TRBJ2-2,TRBV28,.,18
TGCGCCAGCAGAAAGGGAGGAGAGACCCAGTACTTC,CASRKGGETQYF,.,TRBJ2-5,TRBV5-1,once,12
TGTGCCAGCAGCTTCGGACAGGGAGGCGACACCATATATTTT,CASSFGQGGDTIYF,TRBD1,TRBJ1-3,TRBV11-2,once,14
TGTGCCAGCAGTGATTGGGGGGAATTGCGCAATCAGCCCCAGCATTTT,CASSDWGELRNQPQHF,.,TRBJ1-5,TRBV6-1,few,16
TGTGCCAGCAGTGAGGGGGGGTCGGGTACTGAAGCTTTCTTT,CASSEGGSGTEAFF,.,TRBJ1-1,TRBV25-1,.,14
TGTGCCAGCAGTCCAAGAATGTCCCGGGATACGCAGTATTTT,CASSPRMSRDTQYF,.,TRBJ2-3,TRBV6-5,once,14
TGCGCCAGCAGCGGCCGCGGGAGTCCGGAGACCCAGTACTTC,CASSGRGSPETQYF,TRBD2,TRBJ2-5,TRBV4-1,.,14
TGTGCCAGCAGTGAAGCTCAGGGCTCCTTCAATGAGCAGTTCTTC,CASSEAQGSFNEQFF,.,TRBJ2-1,TRBV2,once,15
TGCGCCAGCAGCTACCAACCCCGGGACAGGAGCTCCTACGAGCAGTACTTC,CASSYQPRDRSSYEQYF,TRBD1,TRBJ2-7,TRBV5-1,once,17
TGCAGCGTTGTGGGGGGGGGAAGCTATGGCTACACCTTC,CSVVGGGSYGYTF,.,TRBJ1-2,TRBV29-1,.,13
TGTGCCACCAGCAGAGATTACAGGGTGGCCGGCTACACCTTC,CATSRDYRVAGYTF,.,TRBJ1-2,TRBV15,.,14
TGTGCCAGCAGCTCCCGGACAGTCTCGAATGAAAAACTGTTTTTT,CASSSRTVSNEKLFF,.,TRBJ1-4,TRBV13,.,15